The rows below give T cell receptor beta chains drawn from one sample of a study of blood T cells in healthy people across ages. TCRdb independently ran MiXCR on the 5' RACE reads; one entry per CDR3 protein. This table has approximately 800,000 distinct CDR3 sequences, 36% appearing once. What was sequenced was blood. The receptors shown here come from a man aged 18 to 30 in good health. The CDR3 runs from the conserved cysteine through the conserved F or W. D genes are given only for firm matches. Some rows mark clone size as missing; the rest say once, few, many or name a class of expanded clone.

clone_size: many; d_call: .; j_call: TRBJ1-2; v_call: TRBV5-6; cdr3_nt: TGTGCCAGCAGCCACAGAGAGGACAGAGAGGGAGCTAACTATGGCTACACCTTC; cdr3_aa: CASSHREDREGANYGYTF
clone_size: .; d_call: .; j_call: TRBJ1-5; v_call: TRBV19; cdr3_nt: TGTGCCAGTGTAGGGGACACCCTAGGTTGGGATGTCAATCAGCCCCAGCATTTT; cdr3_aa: CASVGDTLGWDVNQPQHF
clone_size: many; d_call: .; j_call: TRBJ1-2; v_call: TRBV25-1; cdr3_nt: TGTGCCAGCAGTGAATCAGGACGGCAGTACTATGGCTACACCTTC; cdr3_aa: CASSESGRQYYGYTF
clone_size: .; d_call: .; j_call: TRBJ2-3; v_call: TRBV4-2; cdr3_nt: TGTGCCAGCAGCCCTGCCCTAGAGCAAGATACGCAGTATTTT; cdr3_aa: CASSPALEQDTQYF
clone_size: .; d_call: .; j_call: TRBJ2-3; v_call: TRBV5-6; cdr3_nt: TGTGCCAGCAGCCTGCGAAAGGGGAGGACAGATACGCAGTATTTT; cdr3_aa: CASSLRKGRTDTQYF
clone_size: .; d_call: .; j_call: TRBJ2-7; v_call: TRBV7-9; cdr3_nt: TGTGCCAGCAGCCCCTTTCTGGGGAGTGGGAGTACCTACGAGCAGTACTTC; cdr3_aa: CASSPFLGSGSTYEQYF
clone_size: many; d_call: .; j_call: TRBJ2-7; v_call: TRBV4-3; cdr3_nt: TGCGCCAGCAGCCAAGATTTTTCCAGCGGTACCCGATTCTACGAGCAGTACTTC; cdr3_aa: CASSQDFSSGTRFYEQYF
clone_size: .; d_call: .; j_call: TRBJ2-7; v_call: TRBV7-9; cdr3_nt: TGTGCCAGCAGCCCCCGGGGCCGACCCTACGAGCAGTACTTC; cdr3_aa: CASSPRGRPYEQYF
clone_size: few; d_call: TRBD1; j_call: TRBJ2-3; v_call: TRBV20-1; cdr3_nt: TGCAGTGCTAGAGATAAGGGGGACAGGGCATGGGGGATCACAGATACGCAGTATTTT; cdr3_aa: CSARDKGDRAWGITDTQYF
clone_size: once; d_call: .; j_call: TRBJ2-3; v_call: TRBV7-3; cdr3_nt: TGTACCAGCAGCCTCAGGGGGGTCGGGAATCCTAGCACAGATACGCAGTATTTT; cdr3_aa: CTSSLRGVGNPSTDTQYF
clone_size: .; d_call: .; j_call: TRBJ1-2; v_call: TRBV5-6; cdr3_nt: TGTGCCAGCAGCTTTACAGGGCACGGCTACACCTTC; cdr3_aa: CASSFTGHGYTF
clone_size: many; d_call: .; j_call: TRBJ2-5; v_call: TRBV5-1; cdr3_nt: TGCGCCAGCAGCTTGAACTACCAAGAGACCCAGTACTTC; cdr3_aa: CASSLNYQETQYF
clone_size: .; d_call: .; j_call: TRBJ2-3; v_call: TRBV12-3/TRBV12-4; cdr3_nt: TGTGCCAGCAGTCCAACCCTCAACGCGATCACAGATACGCAGTATTTT; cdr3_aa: CASSPTLNAITDTQYF
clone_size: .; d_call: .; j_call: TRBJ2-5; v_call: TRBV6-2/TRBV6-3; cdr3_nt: TGTGCCAGCAGCCCCCGGACTGAGTTACAAGAGACCCAGTACTTC; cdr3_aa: CASSPRTELQETQYF
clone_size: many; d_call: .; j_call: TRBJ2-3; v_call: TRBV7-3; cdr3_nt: TGTGCCAGCAGCCCAACGTCCGACACAGATACGCAGTATTTT; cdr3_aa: CASSPTSDTDTQYF
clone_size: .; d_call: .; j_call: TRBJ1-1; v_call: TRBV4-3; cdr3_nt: TGCGCCAGCAGCCAAGGGGCGAGGGCTGAAGCTTTCTTT; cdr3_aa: CASSQGARAEAFF
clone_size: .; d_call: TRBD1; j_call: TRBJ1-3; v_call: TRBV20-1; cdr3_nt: TGCAGTGCTAGGATCCCACAGGGGGGCTCTGGAAACACCATATATTTT; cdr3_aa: CSARIPQGGSGNTIYF
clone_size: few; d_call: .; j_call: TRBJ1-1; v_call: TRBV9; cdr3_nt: TGTGCCAGCAGCGTGAGGGGAGGGCTCACTGAAGCTTTCTTT; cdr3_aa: CASSVRGGLTEAFF
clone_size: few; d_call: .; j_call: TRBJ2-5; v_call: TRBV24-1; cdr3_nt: TGTGCCACCAGTGATAGAGGTACAGAGCTCCAAGAGACCCAGTACTTC; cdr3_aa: CATSDRGTELQETQYF
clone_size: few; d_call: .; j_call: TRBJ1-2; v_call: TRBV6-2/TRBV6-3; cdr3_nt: TGTGCCAGCAGTAATCTTCAAGGGTGGCTTGGCTACACCTTC; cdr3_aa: CASSNLQGWLGYTF
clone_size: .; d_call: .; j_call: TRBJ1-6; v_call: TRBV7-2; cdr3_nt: TGTGCCAGCAGCTTATCCGCGGGGTCACCCCTCCACTTT; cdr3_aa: CASSLSAGSPLHF
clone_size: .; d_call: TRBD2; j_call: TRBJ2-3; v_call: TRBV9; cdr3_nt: TGTGCCAGCAGCGTAGTAGCGGGGGGGTCTAAAACGCAGTATTTT; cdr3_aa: CASSVVAGGSKTQYF
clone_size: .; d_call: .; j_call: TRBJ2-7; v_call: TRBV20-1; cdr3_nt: TGCAGTGCCAACCGGGGGGACAATGAGCAGTACTTC; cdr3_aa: CSANRGDNEQYF
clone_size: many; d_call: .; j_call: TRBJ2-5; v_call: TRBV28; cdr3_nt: TGTGCCAGCAGTCACCTCCGGGAGACCCAGTACTTC; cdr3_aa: CASSHLRETQYF
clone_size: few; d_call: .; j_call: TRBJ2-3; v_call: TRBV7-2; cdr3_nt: TGTGCCAGCAGCTTAGGGGCTAGCGTGCCCACAGATACGCAGTATTTT; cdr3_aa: CASSLGASVPTDTQYF
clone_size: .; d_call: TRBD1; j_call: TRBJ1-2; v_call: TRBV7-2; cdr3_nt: TGTGCCAGCAGTGGACAGGGAGCTAACTATGGCTACACCTTC; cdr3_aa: CASSGQGANYGYTF
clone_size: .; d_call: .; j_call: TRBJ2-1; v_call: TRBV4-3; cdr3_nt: TGCGCCAGCAGCCAAGAAAGGCGGGATGAGCAGTTCTTC; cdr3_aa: CASSQERRDEQFF
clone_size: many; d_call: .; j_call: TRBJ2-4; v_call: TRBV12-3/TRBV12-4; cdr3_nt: TGTGCCAGCAGTTTAGCGGCCGGGCACGGCAAAAACATTCAGTACTTC; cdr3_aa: CASSLAAGHGKNIQYF
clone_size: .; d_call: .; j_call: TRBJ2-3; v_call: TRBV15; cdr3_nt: TGTGCCACCAGCAGAGATCTAACGGCGAAGCAGTATTTT; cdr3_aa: CATSRDLTAKQYF
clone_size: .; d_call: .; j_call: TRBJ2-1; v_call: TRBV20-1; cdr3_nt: TGCAGTGCCCCCGGACGAAAAGTTGGCGATGAGCAGTTCTTC; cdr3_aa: CSAPGRKVGDEQFF
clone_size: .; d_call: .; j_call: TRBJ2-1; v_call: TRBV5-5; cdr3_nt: TGTGCCAGCAGCCCGTGGGCGAACAATGAGCAGTTCTTC; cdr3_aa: CASSPWANNEQFF
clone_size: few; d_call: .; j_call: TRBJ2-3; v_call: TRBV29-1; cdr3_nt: TGCAGCGTTGGGACCGTAGAACTTCAGTATTTT; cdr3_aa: CSVGTVELQYF
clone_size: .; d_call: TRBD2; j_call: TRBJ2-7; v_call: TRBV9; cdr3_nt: TGTGCCAGCAGCGTAGAGGCGGCTAGCGGGGGATACAATGAGCAGTACTTC; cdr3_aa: CASSVEAASGGYNEQYF
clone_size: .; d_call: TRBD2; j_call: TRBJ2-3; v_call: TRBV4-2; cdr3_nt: TGTGCCAGCAGCCAAGAATGGGCGGGGGGCCGCACAAATACGCAGTATTTT; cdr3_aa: CASSQEWAGGRTNTQYF
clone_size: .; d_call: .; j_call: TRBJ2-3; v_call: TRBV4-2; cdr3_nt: TGTGCCAGCAGCCAAGGGTTGGAGACTTGGAGCACAGATACGCAGTATTTT; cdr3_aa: CASSQGLETWSTDTQYF
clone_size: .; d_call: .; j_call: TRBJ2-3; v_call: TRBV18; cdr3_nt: TGTGCCAGCTCTGACAGGAATGGCACAGATACGCAGTATTTT; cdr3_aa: CASSDRNGTDTQYF
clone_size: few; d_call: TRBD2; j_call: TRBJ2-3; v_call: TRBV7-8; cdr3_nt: TGTGCCAGCAGCTTCACAAGCGGGGGGGCAGTAACAGATACGCAGTATTTT; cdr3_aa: CASSFTSGGAVTDTQYF
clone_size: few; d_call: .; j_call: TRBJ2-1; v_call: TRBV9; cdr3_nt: TGTGCCAGCAGCGTAGCTGGCCTACTCTACAATGAGCAGTTCTTC; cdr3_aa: CASSVAGLLYNEQFF
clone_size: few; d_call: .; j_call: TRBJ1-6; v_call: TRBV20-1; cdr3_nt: TGCAGTGCTAGAGATCCCCAGGGATACCCCCTCCACTTT; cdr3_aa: CSARDPQGYPLHF
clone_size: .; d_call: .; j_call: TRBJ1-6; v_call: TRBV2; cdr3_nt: TGTGCCAGCATGGGGCCCAGCTCCTATAATTCACCCCTCCACTTT; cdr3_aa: CASMGPSSYNSPLHF
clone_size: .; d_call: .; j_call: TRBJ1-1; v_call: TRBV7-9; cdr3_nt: TGCGCCAGCAGCTTCTTCGGAGGGCACATTCCCACTGAAGCTTTCTTT; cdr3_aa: CASSFFGGHIPTEAFF
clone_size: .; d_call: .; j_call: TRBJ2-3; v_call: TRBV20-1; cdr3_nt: TGCAGTGCTCCCGGGGGCCTTAGCACAGATACGCAGTATTTT; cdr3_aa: CSAPGGLSTDTQYF
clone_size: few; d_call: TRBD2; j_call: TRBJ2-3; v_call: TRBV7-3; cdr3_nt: TGTGCCAGCAGCCGGACGGCGGGGGGGGCAGATACGCAGTATTTT; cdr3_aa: CASSRTAGGADTQYF
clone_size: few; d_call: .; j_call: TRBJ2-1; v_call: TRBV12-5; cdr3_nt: TGTGCTAGTGGTTTAGGACACAACAATGAGCAGTTCTTC; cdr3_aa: CASGLGHNNEQFF
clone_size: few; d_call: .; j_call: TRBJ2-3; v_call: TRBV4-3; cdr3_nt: TGCGCCAGCAGCCAAGATGTCGTCAGCACAGATACGCAGTATTTT; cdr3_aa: CASSQDVVSTDTQYF
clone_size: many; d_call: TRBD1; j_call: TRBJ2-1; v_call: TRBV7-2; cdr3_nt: TGTGCCAGCAGCCGCACAGGGGTGGCTGAGCAGTTCTTC; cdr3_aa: CASSRTGVAEQFF
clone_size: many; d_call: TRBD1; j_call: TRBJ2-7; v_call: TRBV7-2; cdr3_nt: TGTGCCAGCAGCTCCCCCCGACAGGGAGTCTACGAGCAGTACTTC; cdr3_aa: CASSSPRQGVYEQYF
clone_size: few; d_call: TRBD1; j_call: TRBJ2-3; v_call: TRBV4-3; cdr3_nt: TGCGCCAGCAGCCAAGAACGCAGGGGGCGCACAGATACGCAGTATTTT; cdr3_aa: CASSQERRGRTDTQYF
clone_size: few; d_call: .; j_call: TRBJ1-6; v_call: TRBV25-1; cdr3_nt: TGTGCCAGCAGTGCAACTGGGCCAAATAATTCACCCCTCCACTTT; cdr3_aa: CASSATGPNNSPLHF
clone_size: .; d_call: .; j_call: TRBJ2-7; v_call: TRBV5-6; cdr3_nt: TGTGCCAGCAGCTTGGATCTGGGGACGATGTACGAGCAGTACTTC; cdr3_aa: CASSLDLGTMYEQYF
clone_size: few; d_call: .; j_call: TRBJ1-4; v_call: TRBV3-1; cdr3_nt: TGTGCCAGCAGCCAATCACAGGGTAATGAAAAACTGTTTTTT; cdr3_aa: CASSQSQGNEKLFF